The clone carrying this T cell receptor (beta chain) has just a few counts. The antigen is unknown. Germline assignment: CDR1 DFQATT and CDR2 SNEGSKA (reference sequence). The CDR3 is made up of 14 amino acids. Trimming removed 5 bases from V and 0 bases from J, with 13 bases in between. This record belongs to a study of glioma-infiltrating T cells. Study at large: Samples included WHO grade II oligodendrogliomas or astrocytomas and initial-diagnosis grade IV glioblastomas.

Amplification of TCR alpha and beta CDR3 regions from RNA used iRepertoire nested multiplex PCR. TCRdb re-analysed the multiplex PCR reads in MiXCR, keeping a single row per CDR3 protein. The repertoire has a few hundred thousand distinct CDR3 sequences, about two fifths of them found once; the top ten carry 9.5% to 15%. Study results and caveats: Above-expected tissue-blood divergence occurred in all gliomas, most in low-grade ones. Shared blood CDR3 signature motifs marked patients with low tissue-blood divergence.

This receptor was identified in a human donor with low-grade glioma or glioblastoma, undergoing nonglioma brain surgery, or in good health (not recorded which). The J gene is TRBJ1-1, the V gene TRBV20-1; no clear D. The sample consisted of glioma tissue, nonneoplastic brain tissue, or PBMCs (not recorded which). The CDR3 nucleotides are TGCAGTGCTCTTTGGGCGGGGTTGAACACTGAAGCTTTCTTT. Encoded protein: CSALWAGLNTEAFF.